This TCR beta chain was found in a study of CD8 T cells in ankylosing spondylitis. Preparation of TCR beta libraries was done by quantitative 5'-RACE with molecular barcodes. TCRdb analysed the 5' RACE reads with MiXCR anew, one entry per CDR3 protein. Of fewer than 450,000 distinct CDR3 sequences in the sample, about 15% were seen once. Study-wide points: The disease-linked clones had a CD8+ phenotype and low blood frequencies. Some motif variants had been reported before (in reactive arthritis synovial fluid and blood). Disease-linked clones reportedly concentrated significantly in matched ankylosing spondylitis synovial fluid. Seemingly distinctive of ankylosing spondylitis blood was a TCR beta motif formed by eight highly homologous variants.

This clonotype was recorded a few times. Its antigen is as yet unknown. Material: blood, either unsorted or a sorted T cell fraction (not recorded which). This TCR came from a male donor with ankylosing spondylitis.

For the CDR3, the DNA is TGTGCCAGCAGCCTAAACGAGGGAGGTGCAACTAATGAAAAACTGTTTTTT. Amino acids: CASSLNEGGATNEKLFF. This sequence joins TRBV25-1 and TRBJ1-4; no clear D. The CDR3 totals 17 residues. V gave up 6 bases and J gave up 0 bases, with 17 bases separating them. Germline loops: CDR1 MGHDK, CDR2 SYGVNS.